The rows below give T cell receptor beta chains drawn from one sample of a study of vaccination effects on CD4 cells after COVID-19. Data came from immunoSEQ multiplex PCR; TCRdb stores just in-frame clones and leaves some out. This table holds 20,000 to 30,000 clones, just under 75% found once. No antigen is known for these receptors. The material was CD4+ T cells from PBMCs cultured with SARS-CoV-2 spike peptides, obtained before COVID-19 vaccination. These receptors were obtained from a human donor who received a COVID-19 vaccine. CDR3s include the opening cysteine and the closing phenylalanine or tryptophan. The D gene is left open where the match is weak. For some rows the clone size is stated as once, few or many, or as a class when expanded; others skip it.

J: TRBJ2-5; V: TRBV24-1; length: 13; D: NA; size: NA; CDR3: CATSDSTVGTQYF; DNA: TGTGCCACCAGTGATTCGACCGTCGGGACCCAGTACTTC
J: TRBJ1-2; V: TRBV12-5; length: 14; D: NA; size: few; CDR3: CASGLVGSRHGYTF; DNA: TGTGCTAGTGGTTTGGTAGGTTCCAGGCATGGCTACACCTTC
J: TRBJ2-5; V: TRBV6-5; length: 14; D: TRBD2; size: NA; CDR3: CASTTSGEWETQYF; DNA: TGTGCCAGCACCACTAGCGGGGAGTGGGAGACCCAGTACTTC
J: TRBJ1-2; V: TRBV9; length: 15; D: NA; size: NA; CDR3: CASSARDSRNYGYTF; DNA: TGTGCCAGCAGCGCCCGGGATTCTCGGAACTATGGCTACACCTTC
J: TRBJ2-5; V: TRBV19; length: 14; D: NA; size: NA; CDR3: CASSAHRDKETQYF; DNA: TGTGCCAGTAGTGCCCACAGGGACAAAGAGACCCAGTACTTC
J: TRBJ1-1; V: TRBV9; length: 16; D: NA; size: few; CDR3: CASSWGEGRMSTEAFF; DNA: TGTGCCAGCAGTTGGGGGGAGGGCAGAATGAGCACTGAAGCTTTCTTT
J: TRBJ1-6; V: TRBV19; length: 18; D: TRBD1; size: NA; CDR3: CASSIDLAGGDSAAPLHF; DNA: TGTGCCAGTAGTATAGATCTGGCAGGGGGCGATTCTGCGGCACCCCTCCACTTT
J: TRBJ2-7; V: TRBV7-8; length: 19; D: NA; size: NA; CDR3: CASSLLGNPTRDNSYEQYF; DNA: TGTGCCAGCAGCTTACTAGGAAACCCGACACGGGACAACTCCTACGAGCAGTACTTC
J: TRBJ1-4; V: TRBV2; length: 14; D: TRBD1; size: few; CDR3: CASRQGARDEKLFF; DNA: TGTGCCAGCAGACAGGGGGCTCGGGATGAAAAACTGTTTTTT
J: TRBJ1-2; V: TRBV5-4; length: 13; D: NA; size: once; CDR3: CASRPSQNYGYTF; DNA: TGTGCCAGCAGGCCATCCCAGAACTATGGCTACACCTTC
J: TRBJ1-1; V: TRBV11-3; length: 15; D: NA; size: NA; CDR3: CASSVGAQGTTEAFF; DNA: TGTGCCAGCAGCGTAGGGGCCCAGGGGACCACTGAAGCTTTCTTT
J: TRBJ1-4; V: TRBV30; length: 12; D: NA; size: NA; CDR3: CAWNAANEKLFF; DNA: TGTGCCTGGAATGCAGCTAATGAAAAACTGTTTTTT
J: TRBJ2-1; V: TRBV11-3; length: 13; D: TRBD2; size: NA; CDR3: CASSQTSPNEQFF; DNA: TGTGCCAGCAGCCAGACTAGCCCCAATGAGCAGTTCTTC
J: TRBJ2-3; V: TRBV5-4; length: 16; D: TRBD2; size: few; CDR3: CASSSRLAGGRDTQYF; DNA: TGTGCCAGCAGCTCTCGACTAGCGGGAGGGAGAGATACGCAGTATTTT
J: TRBJ1-1; V: TRBV5-1; length: 15; D: NA; size: NA; CDR3: CASSLGYRMNTEAFF; DNA: TGCGCCAGCAGCTTGGGTTACAGGATGAACACTGAAGCTTTCTTT
J: TRBJ2-3; V: TRBV7-9; length: 16; D: NA; size: NA; CDR3: CASSPPGTRSTDTQYF; DNA: TGTGCCAGCAGCCCCCCCGGGACCAGAAGCACAGATACGCAGTATTTT
J: TRBJ1-1; V: TRBV6-4; length: 14; D: TRBD1; size: NA; CDR3: CASSEAQGGTEAFF; DNA: TGTGCCAGCAGTGAGGCACAGGGGGGAACTGAAGCTTTCTTT
J: TRBJ1-3; V: TRBV27; length: 16; D: NA; size: NA; CDR3: CASSLSRQDSGNTIYF; DNA: TGTGCCAGCAGTTTATCTCGACAGGACTCTGGAAACACCATATATTTT
J: TRBJ2-1; V: TRBV3-1/TRBV3-2; length: 17; D: TRBD2; size: NA; CDR3: CASSHLWAGDGYNEQFF; DNA: TGTGCCAGCAGCCATCTTTGGGCGGGAGACGGCTACAATGAGCAGTTCTTC
J: TRBJ1-2; V: TRBV6-1; length: 16; D: NA; size: medium-sized; CDR3: CASSESGGRGGYGYTF; DNA: TGTGCCAGCAGTGAAAGCGGGGGCAGGGGTGGCTATGGCTACACCTTC
J: TRBJ1-5; V: TRBV6-5; length: 15; D: NA; size: NA; CDR3: CASTEAASVLQPQHF; DNA: TGTGCCAGCACGGAGGCCGCGAGTGTATTACAGCCCCAGCATTTT
J: TRBJ1-4; V: TRBV5-1; length: 15; D: TRBD1; size: few; CDR3: CASSDLQGSREKLFF; DNA: TGCGCCAGCAGCGATTTACAGGGGAGTCGGGAAAAACTGTTTTTT
J: TRBJ2-3; V: TRBV6-5; length: 14; D: TRBD1; size: few; CDR3: CASSDRDYTDTQYF; DNA: TGTGCCAGCAGCGACAGGGATTACACAGATACGCAGTATTTT
J: TRBJ2-7; V: TRBV7-6; length: 14; D: TRBD2; size: NA; CDR3: CASSWAAGEYEQYF; DNA: TGTGCCAGCAGCTGGGCGGCGGGGGAGTACGAGCAGTACTTC
J: TRBJ1-6; V: TRBV19; length: 16; D: NA; size: NA; CDR3: CASTTGYGRGDSPLHF; DNA: TGTGCCAGCACAACAGGGTACGGCAGGGGTGATTCACCCCTCCACTTT
J: TRBJ2-1; V: TRBV5-5; length: 15; D: TRBD1; size: once; CDR3: CASSLEGQGYNEQFF; DNA: TGTGCCAGCAGCTTGGAAGGACAGGGGTACAATGAGCAGTTCTTC
J: TRBJ1-1; V: TRBV6-5; length: 13; D: NA; size: NA; CDR3: CASSYSRVTEAFF; DNA: TGTGCCAGCAGTTACTCGAGGGTCACTGAAGCTTTCTTT
J: TRBJ2-5; V: TRBV6-5; length: 13; D: TRBD1; size: NA; CDR3: CASRHGTEETQYF; DNA: TGTGCCAGCAGGCACGGGACAGAAGAGACCCAGTACTTC
J: TRBJ1-1; V: TRBV3-1/TRBV3-2; length: 17; D: NA; size: NA; CDR3: CASSQPQYSDRGTEAFF; DNA: TGTGCCAGCAGCCAACCCCAGTACAGCGACCGGGGCACTGAAGCTTTCTTT
J: TRBJ1-6; V: TRBV10-2; length: 14; D: NA; size: NA; CDR3: CASAGDQEASPLHF; DNA: TGCGCCAGCGCGGGGGACCAGGAGGCCTCACCCCTCCACTTT
J: TRBJ1-2; V: TRBV2; length: 12; D: NA; size: NA; CDR3: CASRDRLYGYTF; DNA: TGTGCCAGCCGGGACCGACTCTATGGCTACACCTTC
J: TRBJ2-5; V: TRBV5-1; length: 13; D: NA; size: NA; CDR3: CASSFEGGETQYF; DNA: TGCGCCAGCAGCTTTGAGGGGGGGGAGACCCAGTACTTC
J: TRBJ2-1; V: TRBV7-2; length: 15; D: NA; size: NA; CDR3: CASSLTDNTYNEQFF; DNA: TGTGCCAGCAGCTTAACGGATAACACCTACAATGAGCAGTTCTTC
J: TRBJ2-3; V: TRBV5-1; length: 15; D: NA; size: NA; CDR3: CASSLDSPGTDTQYF; DNA: TGCGCCAGCAGCTTGGACTCTCCGGGGACCGATACGCAGTATTTT